Here is one T cell receptor beta chain with its context. V was clipped by 0 bases and J by 6 bases, with 15 bases between them. This CDR3 comprises 15 residues. Germline CDR1 and CDR2: KGHSH and LQKENI. This sample stems from a study of T cell changes during pregnancy in multiple sclerosis. Measured with immunoSEQ multiplex PCR; TCRdb has only the in-frame clones, and not every one. Of about 39,000 clones listed, about nine tenths are singletons. J is TRBJ2-7 and V is TRBV18; tentative D call: TRBD2 (6 bases). This material consisted of CD4+ T cells from peripheral blood mononuclear cells, taken in the first trimester of pregnancy. This TCR was sampled from a female donor in good health, enrolled as a control in a pregnancy study. The CDR3 spells CASSPPIGGLGEQYF. CDR3 sequence (DNA): TGTGCCAGCTCACCACCGATCGGGGGATTAGGCGAGCAGTACTTC.